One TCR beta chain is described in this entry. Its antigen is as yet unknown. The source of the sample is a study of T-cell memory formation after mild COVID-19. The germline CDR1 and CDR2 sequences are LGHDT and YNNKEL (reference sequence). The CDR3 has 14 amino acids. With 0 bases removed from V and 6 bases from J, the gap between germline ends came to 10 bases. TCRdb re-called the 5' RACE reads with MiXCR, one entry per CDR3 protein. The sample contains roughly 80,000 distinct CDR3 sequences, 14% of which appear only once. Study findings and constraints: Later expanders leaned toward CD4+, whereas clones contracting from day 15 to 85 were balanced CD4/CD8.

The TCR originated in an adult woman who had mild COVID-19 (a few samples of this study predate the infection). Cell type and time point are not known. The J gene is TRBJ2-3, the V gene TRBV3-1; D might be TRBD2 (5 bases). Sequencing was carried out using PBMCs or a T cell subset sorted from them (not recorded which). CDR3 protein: CASSQDSGVDTQYF. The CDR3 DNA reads TGTGCCAGCAGCCAAGATTCCGGGGTGGATACGCAGTATTTT.